The 3 T cell receptor beta chains reported below all come from one sample, sequenced in a study of T cell responses to AZD1222 COVID-19 vaccine (dated by TCRdb to 2020 to 2023). The meaning of the sample's time point label: about 28 days (+/-7) after the second vaccine dose. The library was built by means of the immunoSEQ multiplex PCR assay. TCRdb's version of the immuneACCESS table is confined to in-frame rearrangements and falls short of the full clone set. An unresolved V gene accounts for under half of the shortfall where checked; the remainder is of unknown origin. The sample records over 70,000 clones, roughly 89% of which are singletons. Together, the top ten hold around 9.3% of the sample. The starting material was peripheral blood, obtained 28 days after the second AZD1222 dose. The receptors stem from an adult who received the AZD1222 COVID-19 vaccine.

This chain connects TRBV7-2 to TRBJ2-7; D is ambiguous. Germline values: CDR1 SGHTA, CDR2 FQGNSA. CDR3 length: 18 amino acids. The V end lost 4 bases, the J end lost 4 bases, and 26 bases lay between the germline ends. The CDR3 is CASSSLGRTVGVGYEQYF. The CDR3, as DNA: TGTGCCAGCAGCTCCCTAGGCAGGACGGTGGGTGTAGGGTACGAGCAGTACTTC.

The chain joins TRBV7-8 to TRBJ2-7, with D uncertain. This CDR3 contains 14 residues. Germline lookup yields CDR1 SGHVS and CDR2 FQNEAQ. Trimming took 2 bases from V and 7 from J, leaving 15 bases between them. The CDR3 region has the DNA TGTGCCAGCAGCTTAATAGTCGGCCGTCCGGAGCAGTACTTC. This encodes CASSLIVGRPEQYF.

The CDR3, as DNA: TGTGCCAGCAGCGCCCGGTTTGGGACCGGGGAGCTGTTTTTT. Protein product: CASSARFGTGELFF. The chain recombines TRBV9 with TRBJ2-2; the D is unclear. CDR1 SGDLS and CDR2 YYNGEE come from the germline V gene. The germline V and J ends were trimmed by 3 bases and 5 bases, with 11 bases remaining between them. The CDR3 totals 14 residues.